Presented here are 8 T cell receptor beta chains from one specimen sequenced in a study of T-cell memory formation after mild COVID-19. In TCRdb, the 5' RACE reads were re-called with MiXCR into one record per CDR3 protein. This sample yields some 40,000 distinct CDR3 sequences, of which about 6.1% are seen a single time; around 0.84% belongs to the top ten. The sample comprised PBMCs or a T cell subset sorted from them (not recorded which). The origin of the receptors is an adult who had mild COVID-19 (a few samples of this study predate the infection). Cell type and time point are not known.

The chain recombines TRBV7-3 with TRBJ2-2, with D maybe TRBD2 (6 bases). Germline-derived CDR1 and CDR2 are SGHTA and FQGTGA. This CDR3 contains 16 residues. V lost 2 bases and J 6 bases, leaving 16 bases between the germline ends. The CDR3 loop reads CASSLVASRGAGELFF. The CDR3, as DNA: TGTGCCAGCAGCTTAGTCGCTTCGCGGGGAGCCGGGGAGCTGTTTTTT.

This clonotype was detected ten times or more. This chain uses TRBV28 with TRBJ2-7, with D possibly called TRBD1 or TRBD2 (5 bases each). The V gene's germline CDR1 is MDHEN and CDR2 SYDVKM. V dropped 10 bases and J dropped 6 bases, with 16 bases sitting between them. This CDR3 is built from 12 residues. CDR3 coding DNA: TGTGCCACCTCCCGCGGGCAGGGCGAGCAGTACTTC. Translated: CATSRGQGEQYF.

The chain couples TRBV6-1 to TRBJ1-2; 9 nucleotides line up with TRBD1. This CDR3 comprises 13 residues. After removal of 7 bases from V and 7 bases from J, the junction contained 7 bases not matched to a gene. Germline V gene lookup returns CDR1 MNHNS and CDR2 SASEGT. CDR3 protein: CASTIGQGSGYTF. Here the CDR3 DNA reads TGTGCCAGCACCATTGGACAGGGGTCTGGCTACACCTTC.

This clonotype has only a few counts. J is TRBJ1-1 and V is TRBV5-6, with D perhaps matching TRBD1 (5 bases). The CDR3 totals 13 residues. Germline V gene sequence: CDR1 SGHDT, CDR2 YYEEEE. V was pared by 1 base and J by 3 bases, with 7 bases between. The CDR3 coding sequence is TGTGCCAGCAGCTTGTCCAGGGACACTGAAGCTTTCTTT. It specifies CASSLSRDTEAFF.

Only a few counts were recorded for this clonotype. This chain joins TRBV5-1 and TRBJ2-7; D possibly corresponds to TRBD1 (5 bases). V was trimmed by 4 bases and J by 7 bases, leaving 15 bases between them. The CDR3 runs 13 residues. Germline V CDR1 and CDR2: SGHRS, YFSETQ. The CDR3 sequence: CASSPTTGREQYF. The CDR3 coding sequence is TGCGCCAGCAGCCCGACCACAGGTCGGGAGCAGTACTTC.

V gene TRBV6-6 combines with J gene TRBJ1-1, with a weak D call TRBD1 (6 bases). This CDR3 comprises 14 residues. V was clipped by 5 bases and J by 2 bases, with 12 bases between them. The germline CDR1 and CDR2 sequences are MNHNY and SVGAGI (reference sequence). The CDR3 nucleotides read TGTGCCAGCAGTGACGAGGACAGAAACACTGAAGCTTTCTTT. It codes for CASSDEDRNTEAFF.

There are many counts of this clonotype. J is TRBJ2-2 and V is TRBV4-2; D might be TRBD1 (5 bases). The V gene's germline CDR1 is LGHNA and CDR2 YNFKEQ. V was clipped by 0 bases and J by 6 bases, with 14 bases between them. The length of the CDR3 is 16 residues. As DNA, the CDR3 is TGTGCCAGCAGCCAAGATAGAGCAGGGTGGGCCGGGGAGCTGTTTTTT. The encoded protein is CASSQDRAGWAGELFF.

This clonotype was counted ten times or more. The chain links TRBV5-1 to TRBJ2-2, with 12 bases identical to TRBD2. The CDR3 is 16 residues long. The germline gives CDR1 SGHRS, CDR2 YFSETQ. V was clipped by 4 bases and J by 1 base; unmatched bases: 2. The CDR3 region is CASSRTSGKNTGELFF. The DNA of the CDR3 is TGCGCCAGCAGCCGGACTAGCGGGAAGAACACCGGGGAGCTGTTTTTT.